Each of the 24 T cell receptor beta chains below was sequenced from the same sample in a study of CD8+ T cells in alopecia areata. Sequencing templates came from extracted RNA that was reverse transcribed into cDNA. Generated by immunoSEQ multiplex PCR, the TCRdb table keeps only in-frame clones and is missing some. Of 150,000 to 200,000 clones listed, 60% to 75% were seen once; the top ten hold approximately 15%. Treatment meaning: oral pan-JAK inhibitor, 5-10 mg twice daily. The input for sequencing was CD4+ T cells sorted from blood, taken at week 24, from a patient treated with tofacitinib. The receptors were sampled from a human donor with alopecia areata.

The chain employs TRBV5-1 and TRBJ2-3; a possible D gene is TRBD2 (6 bases). This CDR3 is 15 amino acids long. V was pared by 1 base and J by 1 base, with 10 bases between. CDR1 and CDR2 from the germline V gene are SGHRS and YFSETQ. The chain's CDR3 is CASSLYSSGTDTQYF. The CDR3 DNA is TGCGCCAGCAGCTTGTATTCTAGCGGCACAGATACGCAGTATTTT.

A few counts support this clone. The rearrangement joins TRBV6-1 to TRBJ1-6; D remains unclear. V was cut by 6 bases and J by 5 bases, with 11 bases left in between. The CDR3 totals 14 residues. The germline gives CDR1 MNHNS, CDR2 SASEGT. The DNA for the CDR3 is TGTGCCAGCAGCCCCCGGGAGAATAATTCACCCCTCCACTTT. Translated, it gives CASSPRENNSPLHF.

This clone was counted between two and nine times. The rearrangement joins TRBV14 to TRBJ1-2; 7 nucleotides match TRBD1. J gave up 7 bases and V 0 bases, and 2 bases lay outside the gene matches. The CDR3 runs to 13 residues. Germline V gene lookup returns CDR1 SGHDN and CDR2 FVKESK. CDR3 DNA sequence: TGTGCCAGCAGCCAAGACAGGACAGGTGGCTACACCTTC. Translation gives CASSQDRTGGYTF.

About this clone: Other DNA sequences in the sample encode the same CDR3. The CDR3, as DNA: TGCGCCAGCAGCCAAGGGGGTCCGGAGACCCAGTACTTC. Translation: CASSQGGPETQYF. V is TRBV4-1 and J is TRBJ2-5, with D uncertain. The V end lost 1 base, the J end lost 5 bases, and 8 bases lay between the germline ends. Germline V gives CDR1 MGHRA, CDR2 YSYEKL. The CDR3 loop spans 13 amino acids.

CDR3 in amino acids: CASSQTGLRQETQYF. The CDR3 nucleotides read TGCGCCAGCAGCCAAACTGGACTACGCCAAGAGACCCAGTACTTC. V gene TRBV4-1 combines with J gene TRBJ2-5; possibly TRBD2 for D (6 bases). The germline V gene has CDR1 MGHRA and CDR2 YSYEKL. The CDR3 consists of 15 residues. The V gene lost 2 bases and the J gene lost 1 base, with 11 bases spanning the gap.

This rearrangement joins TRBV29-1 to TRBJ2-3; TRBD1 is a possible D gene (6 bases). Trimming left V 6 bases short and J 1 base short, with 11 bases between. Germline lookup yields CDR1 SQVTM and CDR2 ANQGSEA. This CDR3 is built from 13 residues. CDR3 nucleotides: TGCAGCGTAGGACAGTCGCGCACAGATACGCAGTATTTT. It is translated as CSVGQSRTDTQYF.

Only a few counts were recorded for this clone. The CDR3 sequence: CASSPGTATGELFF. The CDR3 nucleotides are TGTGCCAGCAGTCCCGGGACAGCCACCGGGGAGCTGTTTTTT. The rearrangement joins TRBV6-4 to TRBJ2-2; 7 bases align to TRBD1. This CDR3 comprises 14 residues. In germline, CDR1 is MRHNA, CDR2 SNTAGT. The junction had 4 bases not matched to a gene; V was cut back by 5 bases and J by 4 bases.

The chain's CDR3 is CAWSTGLFGTSEQYF. CDR3 sequence (DNA): TGTGCCTGGAGCACGGGACTTTTCGGGACCTCCGAGCAGTACTTC. The V call is TRBV30, the J call TRBJ2-7; a weak D match, TRBD2 (6 bases). Germline V gene lookup returns CDR1 GTSNPN and CDR2 SVGIG (reference sequence). V was clipped by 3 bases and J by 6 bases, with 21 bases between them. The CDR3 is made up of 15 amino acids.

This clone has just one count. The chain joins TRBV30 to TRBJ1-6; 7 bases line up with TRBD1. CDR1 GTSNPN and CDR2 SVGIG come from the germline V gene (reference sequence). There are 15 residues in the CDR3. J lost 4 bases, V lost 3 bases, and 6 bases had no gene match. The CDR3 DNA sequence: TGTGCCTGGAGCGGGCAGGGACAGTATAATTCACCCCTCCACTTT. It encodes CAWSGQGQYNSPLHF.

The J gene is TRBJ2-1, the V gene TRBV30; D may be TRBD1 (6 bases). This CDR3 contains 12 residues. The ends were cut back, 6 bases at V and 6 bases at J, with 12 bases in the middle. The V gene's germline CDR1 is GTSNPN and CDR2 SVGIG (reference sequence). In DNA, the CDR3 is TGTGCCTGCAGTTCAGGGGTCAATGAGCAGTTCTTC. This sequence encodes CACSSGVNEQFF.

J is TRBJ1-4 and V is TRBV18; D is uncertain. Germline V gives CDR1 KGHSH, CDR2 LQKENI. CDR3 length equals 14 residues. The V end lost 4 bases, the J end lost 0 bases, and 6 bases lay between the germline ends. The CDR3 nucleotides read TGTGCCAGCTCACGGGGAGCAACTAATGAAAAACTGTTTTTT. Its protein is CASSRGATNEKLFF.

V usage is TRBV29-1 and J usage is TRBJ2-2; possible D gene TRBD1, 7 bases. Germline V gene sequence: CDR1 SQVTM, CDR2 ANQGSEA. Trimming left V 6 bases short and J 4 bases short, with 18 bases between. The CDR3 has 15 amino acids. Here the CDR3 DNA reads TGCAGCGTCGCTTTGAGGCAGGGGGGCACCGGGGAGCTGTTTTTT. This encodes CSVALRQGGTGELFF.

The V gene is TRBV15, the J gene TRBJ1-5; D remains ambiguous. Germline V gives CDR1 LNHNV, CDR2 YYDKDF (reference sequence). V lost 0 bases to trimming and J lost 0 bases, with 12 bases between them. CDR3 length: 17 amino acids. The CDR3 DNA sequence: TGTGCCACCAGCAGAGATCTCGCGGCATTTAGCAATCAGCCCCAGCATTTT. Encoded protein: CATSRDLAAFSNQPQHF.

This chain uses TRBV18 with TRBJ1-6; TRBD1 is a possible D gene (5 bases). This CDR3 is built from 16 residues. From germline, CDR1 is KGHSH and CDR2 LQKENI. V was cut by 0 bases and J by 7 bases, with 13 bases left in between. CDR3 DNA: TGTGCCAGCTCACCACCGGGCAGGGCGGCAAATTCACCCCTCCACTTT. Amino acids: CASSPPGRAANSPLHF.

The J gene is TRBJ1-1, the V gene TRBV19; D is perhaps TRBD1 (6 bases). Trimming stripped 6 bases from V and 4 bases from J, with 18 bases between. This CDR3 region has 15 residues. Germline-derived CDR1 and CDR2 are LNHDA and SQIVND (reference sequence). CDR3: CASSLMTGRGTEAFF. CDR3 bases: TGTGCCAGTAGCCTTATGACAGGCCGGGGCACTGAAGCTTTCTTT.

This clone showed up just a few times. This chain uses TRBV11-3 with TRBJ2-5; TRBD1 agrees at 7 bases. Trimming removed 3 bases from V and 2 bases from J; junction bases left unmatched: 6. CDR1 is SGHNT, CDR2 YENEEA, per germline. This CDR3 is built from 15 residues. Here the CDR3 DNA reads TGTGCCAGCAGCTTCCGGGACAGATTACAAGAGACCCAGTACTTC. Translating gives CASSFRDRLQETQYF.

The chain recombines TRBV29-1 with TRBJ1-1; D is perhaps TRBD1 (5 bases). This CDR3 contains 13 residues. CDR1 SQVTM and CDR2 ANQGSEA come from the germline V gene. Trimming cost V 5 bases and J 1 base, with 11 bases left between them. CDR3 protein: CSVQGLSNTEAFF. CDR3 coding DNA: TGCAGCGTTCAGGGTCTCTCGAACACTGAAGCTTTCTTT.

The V and J genes are TRBV30 and TRBJ1-2; D gene uncertain. From germline, CDR1 is GTSNPN and CDR2 SVGIG (reference sequence). The V and J ends lost 1 base and 1 base respectively, with 13 bases between them. The CDR3 is 15 amino acids. This CDR3 reads CAWSDGARLNYGYTF. The CDR3 DNA sequence: TGTGCCTGGAGTGACGGAGCACGGCTTAACTATGGCTACACCTTC.

V is TRBV29-1 and J is TRBJ1-2; perhaps TRBD1 as D (5 bases). Trimming left V 7 bases short and J 6 bases short, with 15 bases between. The CDR3 consists of 12 residues. Looked up from germline, CDR1 is SQVTM and CDR2 is ANQGSEA. CDR3 DNA: TGCAGCGCTAGGGTCCTAGGGGATGGCTACACCTTC. Amino acids: CSARVLGDGYTF.

The chain is built from TRBV20-1 and TRBJ2-3, with D perhaps TRBD1 or TRBD2 (5 bases each). Trimming pared 4 bases from V and 5 bases from J, leaving 7 bases between. There are 11 residues in the CDR3. The germline V gene has CDR1 DFQATT and CDR2 SNEGSKA (reference sequence). CDR3 bases: TGCAGTGCTAAGAGGGGAGATACGCAGTATTTT. Translating it yields CSAKRGDTQYF.

The chain joins TRBV27 to TRBJ1-6; the match to TRBD1 covers 8 bases. With 4 bases clipped from V and 6 bases from J, the junction kept 5 bases outside the gene matches. Germline lookup yields CDR1 MNHEY and CDR2 SMNVEV (reference sequence). This CDR3 has 15 amino acids. The CDR3 here is CASSSRGLGNSPLHF. CDR3 nucleotide sequence: TGTGCCAGCAGTTCCAGGGGGCTGGGTAATTCACCCCTCCACTTT.

The J gene is TRBJ2-1, the V gene TRBV29-1; a weak D match, TRBD2 (6 bases). The V end was cut by 7 bases, the J end by 1 base, with 17 bases between. CDR1 and CDR2 (germline): SQVTM, ANQGSEA. The CDR3 totals 15 residues. CDR3 loop: CSAGLSGYSYNEQFF. For the CDR3, the DNA is TGCAGCGCCGGACTCAGCGGGTATTCCTACAATGAGCAGTTCTTC.

Only one count was recorded for this clone. The rearrangement uses TRBV29-1 and TRBJ1-2, with TRBD1 as a possible D gene (5 bases). V gave up 3 bases and J gave up 4 bases, with 6 bases separating them. Germline CDR1 is SQVTM and CDR2 is ANQGSEA. This CDR3 comprises 11 residues. The DNA of the CDR3 is TGCAGCGTTGATGGGGCCTATGGCTACACCTTC. This codes for CSVDGAYGYTF.

CDR3 region: CASSLAGQGAETQYF. The CDR3 nucleotides are TGCGCCAGCAGCTTGGCAGGACAGGGTGCAGAGACCCAGTACTTC. The chain combines TRBV5-1 with TRBJ2-5; 8 nucleotides agree with TRBD1. Germline V gene sequence: CDR1 SGHRS, CDR2 YFSETQ. Trimming removed 0 bases from V and 4 bases from J; junction bases left unmatched: 5. The CDR3 runs 15 residues.